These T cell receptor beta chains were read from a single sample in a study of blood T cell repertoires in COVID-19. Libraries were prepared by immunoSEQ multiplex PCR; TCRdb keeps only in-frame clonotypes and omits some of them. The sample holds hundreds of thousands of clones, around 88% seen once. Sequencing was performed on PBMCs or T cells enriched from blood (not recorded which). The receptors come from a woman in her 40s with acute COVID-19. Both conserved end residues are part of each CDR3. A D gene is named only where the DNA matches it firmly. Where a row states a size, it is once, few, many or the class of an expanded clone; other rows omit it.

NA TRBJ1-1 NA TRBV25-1 CASSESPLNTEAFF TGTGCCAGCAGTGAATCTCCCCTGAACACTGAAGCTTTCTTT
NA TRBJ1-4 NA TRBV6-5 CASKDRTAEKLFF TGTGCCAGCAAAGACAGGACGGCTGAAAAACTGTTTTTT
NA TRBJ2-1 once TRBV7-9 CAGAGTTRNEQFF TGTGCCGGAGCCGGGACAACGAGAAATGAGCAGTTCTTC
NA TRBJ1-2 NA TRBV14 CASSQDARSYYGYTF TGTGCCAGCAGCCAAGATGCTCGGAGTTACTATGGCTACACCTTC
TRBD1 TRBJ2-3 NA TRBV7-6 CASSLEGTGGTDTQYF TGTGCCAGCAGCTTAGAAGGGACAGGGGGCACAGATACGCAGTATTTT
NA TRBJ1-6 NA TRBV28 CASAGAGEILHF TGTGCCAGCGCGGGCGCGGGAGAGATTCTCCACTTT
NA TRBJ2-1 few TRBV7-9 CASSLEGEQFF TGTGCCAGCAGCCTGGAGGGAGAGCAGTTCTTC
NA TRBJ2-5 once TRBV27 CASSLSWGGGGTQYF TGTGCCAGCAGTTTGAGCTGGGGAGGTGGGGGGACCCAGTACTTC
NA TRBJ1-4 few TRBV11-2 CASSSRIPVVDEKLFF TGTGCCAGCAGCTCGCGGATCCCGGTCGTTGATGAAAAACTGTTTTTT
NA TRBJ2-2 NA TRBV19 CASWGQGANTGELFF TGTGCCAGCTGGGGTCAGGGTGCGAACACCGGGGAGCTGTTTTTT
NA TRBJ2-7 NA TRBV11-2 CASSDEVAEASYEQYF TGTGCCAGCAGCGACGAAGTAGCGGAGGCCTCCTACGAGCAGTACTTC
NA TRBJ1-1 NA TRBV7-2 CASSLYGREAFF TGTGCCAGCAGCTTATACGGCAGGGAAGCTTTCTTT
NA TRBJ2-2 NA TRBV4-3 CASSQDILGSGTGELFF TGCGCCAGCAGCCAAGATATCCTCGGGAGTGGCACCGGGGAGCTGTTTTTT
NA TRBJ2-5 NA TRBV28 CASKRKFNQETQYF TGTGCCAGCAAGAGGAAGTTTAACCAAGAGACCCAGTACTTC
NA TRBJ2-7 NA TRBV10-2 CASSVLADRLEQYF TGCGCCAGCAGTGTGTTAGCGGACCGGTTAGAGCAGTACTTC
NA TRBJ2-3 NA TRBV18 CASSPPETVYTQYF TGTGCCAGCTCACCACCAGAGACAGTCTATACGCAGTATTTT
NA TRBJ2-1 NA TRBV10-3 CASTGTFSSYNEQFF TGTGCCAGCACCGGGACTTTTAGTTCCTACAATGAGCAGTTCTTC
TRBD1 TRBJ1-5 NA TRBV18 CASSPRTGVDQPQHF TGTGCCAGCTCACCAAGGACAGGGGTAGATCAGCCCCAGCATTTT
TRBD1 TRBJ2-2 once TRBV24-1 CATSDPGQGWSGELFF TGTGCCACCAGTGATCCGGGACAGGGGTGGTCCGGGGAGCTGTTTTTT
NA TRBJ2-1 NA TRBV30 CAWTGRMTNEQFF TGTGCCTGGACAGGGCGAATGACGAATGAGCAGTTCTTC
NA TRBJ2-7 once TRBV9 CASSVAQGHYEQYF TGTGCCAGCAGCGTAGCGCAGGGTCACTACGAGCAGTACTTC
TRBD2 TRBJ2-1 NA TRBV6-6 CASSLLATSSYNEQFF TGTGCCAGCAGCTTACTAGCGACGAGCTCCTACAATGAGCAGTTCTTC
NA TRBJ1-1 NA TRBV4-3 CASSRAVMNTEAFF TGCGCCAGCAGCCGGGCAGTTATGAACACTGAAGCTTTCTTT
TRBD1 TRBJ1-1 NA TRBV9 CASSLTGTGGTEAFF TGTGCCAGCAGCCTTACCGGGACAGGGGGAACTGAAGCTTTCTTT
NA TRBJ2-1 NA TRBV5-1 CASHTPGGEQFF TGCGCCAGCCACACCCCCGGGGGTGAGCAGTTCTTC
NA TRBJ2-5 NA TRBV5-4 CASSLFKETQYF TGTGCCAGCAGCTTATTCAAAGAGACCCAGTACTTC
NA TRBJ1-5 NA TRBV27 CASSSRGHTRDPQHF TGTGCCAGCAGTTCCAGGGGTCATACCCGGGATCCCCAGCATTTT
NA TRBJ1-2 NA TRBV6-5 CASSRVTVNYGYTF TGTGCCAGCAGTCGCGTGACAGTTAACTATGGCTACACCTTC
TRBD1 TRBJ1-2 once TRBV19 CASSLTGANNYGYTF TGTGCCAGTAGCCTCACAGGGGCCAACAACTATGGCTACACCTTC
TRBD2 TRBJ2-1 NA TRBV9 CASSASSGRGYNEQFF TGTGCCAGCAGCGCATCTAGCGGGAGGGGCTACAATGAGCAGTTCTTC